Presented here are 5 T cell receptor beta chains from one specimen sequenced in a study of blood T cells in healthy people across ages. PCR was performed a second time for about 7 to 11 cycles using a sample-barcoded 5' primer and a J-beta primer mix. TCRdb passed the 5' RACE reads through MiXCR, listing each CDR3 protein once. The sample consists of approximately 900,000 distinct CDR3 sequences, approximately 49% of them appearing once. The sample taken for sequencing was blood. These receptors all come from a man aged 30 to 39 in good health.

In this sample, this clonotype turned up many times. The chain links TRBV5-1 to TRBJ1-2; D is unresolved. Per the germline V gene, CDR1 is SGHRS and CDR2 is YFSETQ. Trimming left V 4 bases short and J 2 bases short, with 6 bases between. The CDR3 is 12 residues long. For the CDR3, the DNA is TGCGCCAGCAGCGAGGGAAACTATGGCTACACCTTC. This codes for CASSEGNYGYTF.

This clonotype was picked up a small number of times. A single base separates this from a much larger clone, so it may be a read error. The CDR3 is CASSRGLGGLTEAFF. CDR3 coding DNA: TGTGCCAGCAGTCGAGGTTTGGGGGGACTCACTGAAGCTTTCTTT. The chain recombines TRBV7-8 with TRBJ1-1; the D gene is possibly TRBD1 (5 bases). The CDR3 runs 15 residues. Trimming removed 6 bases at V and 4 bases at J, with 18 bases between. CDR1 and CDR2 from the germline V gene are SGHVS and FQNEAQ.

J is TRBJ2-3 and V is TRBV5-5; D may be TRBD2 (6 bases). There are 15 residues in the CDR3. Germline CDR1 and CDR2: SGHKS and YYEKEE (reference sequence). Trimming removed 0 bases at V and 7 bases at J, with 15 bases between. CDR3 in DNA: TGTGCCAGCAGCTTGGCCCTAGCGTCCCGACATACGCAGTATTTT. It codes for CASSLALASRHTQYF.

Of note for this clonotype: A much larger clone differs from this one at a single base, so this may be a read error. The rearrangement joins TRBV3-1 to TRBJ2-7, with D perhaps TRBD2 (6 bases). Trimming shortened V by 1 base and J by 8 bases, and 12 bases separated the two germline ends. CDR3 length: 13 amino acids. Germline V gene sequence: CDR1 LGHDT, CDR2 YNNKEL (reference sequence). The CDR3 DNA reads TGTGCCAGCAGCCAAGTCCCCGGGGGTAAGCAGTACTTC. Its protein product is CASSQVPGGKQYF.

The chain couples TRBV24-1 to TRBJ2-1; a possible D gene is TRBD2 (6 bases). The V end lost 6 bases, the J end lost 6 bases, and 17 bases lay between the germline ends. Germline CDR1 reads KGHDR; CDR2 reads SFDVKD. CDR3 size: 15 residues. The CDR3 DNA sequence: TGTGCCACCAGTTCTAGTGGGGGGTTTTTCAATGAGCAGTTCTTC. It yields the protein CATSSSGGFFNEQFF.